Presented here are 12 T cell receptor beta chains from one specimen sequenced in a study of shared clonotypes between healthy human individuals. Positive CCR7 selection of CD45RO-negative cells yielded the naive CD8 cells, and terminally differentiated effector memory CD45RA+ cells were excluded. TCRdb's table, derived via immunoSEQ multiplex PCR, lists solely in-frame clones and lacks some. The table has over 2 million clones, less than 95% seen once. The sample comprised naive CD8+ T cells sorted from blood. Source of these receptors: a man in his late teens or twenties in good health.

The CDR3 nucleotides read TGTGCCAGCAGCTTCCCGACAGAAGCCTATGGCTACACCTTC. It translates to CASSFPTEAYGYTF. V usage is TRBV7-9 and J usage is TRBJ1-2; possible D gene TRBD1, 5 bases. Trimming pared 3 bases from V and 4 bases from J, leaving 12 bases between. There are 14 residues in the CDR3. The germline V gene has CDR1 SEHNR and CDR2 FQNEAQ (reference sequence).

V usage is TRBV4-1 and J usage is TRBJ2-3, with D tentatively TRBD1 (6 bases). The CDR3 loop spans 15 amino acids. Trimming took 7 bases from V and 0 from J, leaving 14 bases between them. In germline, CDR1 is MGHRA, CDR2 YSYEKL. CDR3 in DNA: TGCGCCAGCACCGTCTCGGGGACAAGCACAGATACGCAGTATTTT. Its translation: CASTVSGTSTDTQYF.

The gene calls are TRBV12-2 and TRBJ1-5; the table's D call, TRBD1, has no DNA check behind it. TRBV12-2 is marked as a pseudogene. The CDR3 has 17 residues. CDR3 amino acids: CASRSRQGLGSNQPQHF. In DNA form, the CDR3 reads TGTGCAAGTCGCTCGCGCCAGGGGCTAGGTTCCAATCAGCCCCAGCATTTT.

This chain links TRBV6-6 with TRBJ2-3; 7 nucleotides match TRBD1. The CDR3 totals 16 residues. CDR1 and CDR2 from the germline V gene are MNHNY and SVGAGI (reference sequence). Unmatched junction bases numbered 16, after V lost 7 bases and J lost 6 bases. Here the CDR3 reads CASTHEGAQILDTQYF. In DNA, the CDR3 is TGTGCCAGCACCCACGAGGGGGCACAGATTCTGGATACGCAGTATTTT.

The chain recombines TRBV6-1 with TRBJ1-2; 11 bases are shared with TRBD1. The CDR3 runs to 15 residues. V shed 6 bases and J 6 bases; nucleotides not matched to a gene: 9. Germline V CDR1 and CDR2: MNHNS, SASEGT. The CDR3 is CASSAPGTGGDGYTF. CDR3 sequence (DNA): TGTGCCAGCAGCGCCCCCGGGACAGGGGGGGATGGCTACACCTTC.

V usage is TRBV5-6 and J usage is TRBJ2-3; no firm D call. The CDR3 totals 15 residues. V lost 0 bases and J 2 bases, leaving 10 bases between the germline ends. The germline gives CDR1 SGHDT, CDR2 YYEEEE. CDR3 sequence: CASSLARSLTDTQYF. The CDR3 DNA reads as TGTGCCAGCAGCTTGGCCAGGTCCCTCACAGATACGCAGTATTTT.

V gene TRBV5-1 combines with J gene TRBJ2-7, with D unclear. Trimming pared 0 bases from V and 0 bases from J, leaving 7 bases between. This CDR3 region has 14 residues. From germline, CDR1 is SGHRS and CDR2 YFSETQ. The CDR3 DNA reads TGCGCCAGCAGCTTGGTCTGGGACTCCTACGAGCAGTACTTC. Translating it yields CASSLVWDSYEQYF.

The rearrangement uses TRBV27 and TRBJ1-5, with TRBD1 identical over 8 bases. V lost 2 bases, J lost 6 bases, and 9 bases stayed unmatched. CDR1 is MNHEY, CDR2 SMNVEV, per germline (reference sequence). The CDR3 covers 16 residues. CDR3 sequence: CASSLVPDRGSQPQHF. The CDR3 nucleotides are TGTGCCAGCAGTTTAGTCCCCGACAGGGGTAGTCAGCCCCAGCATTTT.

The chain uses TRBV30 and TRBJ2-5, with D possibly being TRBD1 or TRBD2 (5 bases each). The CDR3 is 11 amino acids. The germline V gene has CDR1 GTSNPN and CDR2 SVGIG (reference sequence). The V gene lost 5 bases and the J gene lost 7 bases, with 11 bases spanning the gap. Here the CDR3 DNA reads TGTGCCTGGGAGGGGTCCGGGACCCAGTACTTC. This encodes CAWEGSGTQYF. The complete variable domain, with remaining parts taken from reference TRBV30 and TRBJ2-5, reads SQTIHQWPATLVQPVGSPLSLECTVEGTSNPNLYWYRQAAGRGLQLLFYSVGIGQISSEVPQNLSASRPQDRQFILSSKKLLLSDSGFYLCAWEGSGTQYFGPGTRLLVL.

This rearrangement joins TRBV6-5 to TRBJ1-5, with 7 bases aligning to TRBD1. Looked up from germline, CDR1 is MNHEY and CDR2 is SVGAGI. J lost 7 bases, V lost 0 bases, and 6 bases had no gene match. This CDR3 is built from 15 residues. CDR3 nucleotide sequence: TGTGCCAGCAGTTACTCGTCACAGGGGTCCCAGCCCCAGCATTTT. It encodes CASSYSSQGSQPQHF.

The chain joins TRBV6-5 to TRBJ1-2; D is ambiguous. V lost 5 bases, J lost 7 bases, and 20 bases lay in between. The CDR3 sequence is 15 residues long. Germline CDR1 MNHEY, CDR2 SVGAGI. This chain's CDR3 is CASSTDGLDHGGYTF. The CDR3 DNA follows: TGTGCCAGCAGTACAGACGGACTAGATCACGGTGGCTACACCTTC.

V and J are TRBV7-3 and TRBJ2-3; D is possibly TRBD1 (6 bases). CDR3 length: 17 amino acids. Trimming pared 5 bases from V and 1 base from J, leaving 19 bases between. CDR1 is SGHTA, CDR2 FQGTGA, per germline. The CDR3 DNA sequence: TGTGCCAGCAGCCAGGGGCTTTCCCAACGGGGCACAGATACGCAGTATTTT. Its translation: CASSQGLSQRGTDTQYF.